A single sample gave rise to the 29 T cell receptor beta chains below, sequenced in a study of blood T cell repertoires in COVID-19 (dated by TCRdb to the early 2020s). The library came from the immunoSEQ multiplex PCR assay. This immuneACCESS table, as held by TCRdb, lists in-frame sequences with V and J called but not all clones. Of the missing ones, under half trace to an unresolved V gene in checked studies; the others have no known cause. Across this sample there are about 190,000 clones, with roughly 84% seen only once. Roughly 3.2% of the sample belongs to the ten largest clones. Sequences were obtained from PBMCs or T cells enriched from blood (not recorded which). These receptors all come from a woman between 25 and 40 years old who had recovered from COVID-19.

In this sample, this clone turned up a few times. J is TRBJ1-2 and V is TRBV9, with no clear D. Germline V CDR1 and CDR2: SGDLS, YYNGEE. This CDR3 is 15 amino acids long. With 0 bases removed from V and 5 bases from J, the gap between germline ends came to 14 bases. DNA for the CDR3: TGTGCCAGCAGCGTAGCTATGAACAGCCGGTATGGCTACACCTTC. It specifies CASSVAMNSRYGYTF.

The chain recombines TRBV28 with TRBJ2-5; 10 bases agree with TRBD2. J was trimmed by 4 bases and V by 6 bases; bases with no gene match: 2. The CDR3 covers 13 residues. Germline V gene lookup returns CDR1 MDHEN and CDR2 SYDVKM. CDR3 bases: TGTGCCAGCAGGGTAGCGGGGGGAGAGACCCAGTACTTC. Protein sequence: CASRVAGGETQYF. The whole variable domain, filled in from reference TRBV28 and TRBJ2-5, reads DVKVTQSSRYLVKRTGEKVFLECVQDMDHENMFWYRQDPGLGLRLIYFSYDVKMKEKGDIPEGYSVSREKKERFSLILESASTNQTSMYLCASRVAGGETQYFGPGTRLLVL.

This clone was picked up a small number of times. The chain employs TRBV5-6 and TRBJ1-1, with 7 bases that match TRBD1. CDR1 and CDR2 (germline): SGHDT, YYEEEE. The CDR3 consists of 14 residues. Losses at the gene ends were 0 bases for V and 5 bases for J; bases not matched to a gene: 4. The CDR3 bases are TGTGCCAGCAGCTTGGGGACAGGAGGGACTGAAGCTTTCTTT. Translating it yields CASSLGTGGTEAFF.

The sample holds one count of this clone. The rearrangement uses TRBV3-1 (or the pseudogene TRBV3-2) and TRBJ2-5, with 9 bases fitting TRBD1. Germline CDR1 LGHDT, CDR2 YNNKEL (reference sequence). With V trimmed by 3 bases and J by 5 bases, 10 bases remained unmatched. CDR3 size: 16 residues. In DNA form, the CDR3 reads TGTGCCAGCAGCCATACCTACAGGGGGCGCGGGGAGACCCAGTACTTC. This translates into CASSHTYRGRGETQYF.

The V and J genes are TRBV19 and TRBJ2-5; the match to TRBD2 covers 13 bases. This CDR3 has 15 residues. V trimming: 4 bases; J trimming: 5 bases; junction bases outside the gene matches: 4. CDR1 LNHDA and CDR2 SQIVND come from the germline V gene (reference sequence). The CDR3: CASSTGTSGMETQYF. The CDR3 region has the DNA TGTGCCAGTAGTACGGGGACTAGCGGGATGGAGACCCAGTACTTC. The full variable domain, rest sourced from reference TRBV19 and TRBJ2-5, is DGGITQSPKYLFRKEGQNVTLSCEQNLNHDAMYWYRQDPGQGLRLIYYSQIVNDFQKGDIAEGYSVSREKKESFPLTVTSAQKNPTAFYLCASSTGTSGMETQYFGPGTRLLVL.

CDR3 residues: CAISPRGENTEAFF. The CDR3 DNA sequence: TGTGCCATCAGTCCCAGGGGGGAGAACACTGAAGCTTTCTTT. The chain couples TRBV10-3 to TRBJ1-1; 7 positions match TRBD1. J gave up 1 base and V 5 bases, and 4 bases lay outside the gene matches. This CDR3 has 14 amino acids. CDR1 is ENHRY and CDR2 is SYGVKD in the germline V gene.

The chain is built from TRBV7-9 and TRBJ2-1; 8 bases fit TRBD2. Looked up from germline, CDR1 is SEHNR and CDR2 is FQNEAQ (reference sequence). This CDR3 comprises 17 residues. Germline trimming cut 5 bases from V and 2 bases from J; bases unmatched to any gene: 11. CDR3 bases: TGTGCCAGCAGCCCGACGGTCGGGGGGGGCCCCTACAATGAGCAGTTCTTC. Translated: CASSPTVGGGPYNEQFF.

The V and J genes are TRBV19 and TRBJ2-1; D is undetermined. V lost 7 bases, J lost 3 bases, and 4 bases lay in between. Germline loops: CDR1 LNHDA, CDR2 SQIVND (reference sequence). The CDR3 spans 11 residues. In nucleotides, the CDR3 is TGTGCCAGTACTCTCTACAATGAGCAGTTCTTC. The encoded protein is CASTLYNEQFF.

The CDR3 loop reads CASSVGPRQTQYF. In DNA form, the CDR3 reads TGTGCCAGCAGCGTAGGTCCCAGGCAGACCCAGTACTTC. The V gene is TRBV9, the J gene TRBJ2-5; D is unresolved. CDR3 length: 13 amino acids. Germline loops: CDR1 SGDLS, CDR2 YYNGEE. Between the trimmed V and J ends, which lost 0 bases and 6 bases, there was a span of 9 bases.

The rearrangement joins TRBV18 to TRBJ1-5; weak D call: TRBD1 (6 bases). The germline V gene encodes CDR1 KGHSH and CDR2 LQKENI. The CDR3 has 15 residues. V dropped 2 bases and J dropped 3 bases, with 11 bases sitting between them. CDR3 sequence reads: CASSPGGAYNQPQHF. Here the CDR3 DNA reads TGTGCCAGCTCACCAGGGGGCGCATACAATCAGCCCCAGCATTTT.

The chain carries TRBV21-1 and TRBJ2-4; TRBD2 was called by the table and not checked on the DNA. TRBV21-1 is classified as a pseudogene. This CDR3 contains 16 residues. The CDR3 DNA sequence: TGTGCCAGCAGCAAGGGGTCGGGGAGTGGGAAAAACATTCAGTACTTC. The encoded protein is CASSKGSGSGKNIQYF.

A few counts support this clone. Distinct nucleotide sequences in the sample also encode this CDR3. The J gene is TRBJ1-1, the V gene TRBV28, with a possible D match to TRBD1 (6 bases). Deletions cut 5 bases from V and 2 bases from J, with 12 bases between. The germline gives CDR1 MDHEN, CDR2 SYDVKM. The length of the CDR3 is 14 residues. The CDR3 region has the DNA TGTGCCAGCAGTCCAGGGGCGCTCAACACTGAAGCTTTCTTT. Its protein is CASSPGALNTEAFF.

The count of this clone is one. This chain uses TRBV7-9 with TRBJ2-6, with D possibly matching TRBD2 (5 bases). The germline gives CDR1 SEHNR, CDR2 FQNEAQ (reference sequence). Trimming left V 5 bases short and J 2 bases short, with 10 bases between. The CDR3 consists of 15 residues. The CDR3 reads CASSPFGAGANVLTF. The CDR3 region has the DNA TGTGCCAGCAGCCCCTTCGGGGCTGGGGCCAACGTCCTGACTTTC.

This chain connects TRBV6-5 to TRBJ1-1; unclear D gene. The CDR3 sequence is 11 residues long. Trimming left V 6 bases short and J 10 bases short, with 12 bases between. The germline V gene encodes CDR1 MNHEY and CDR2 SVGAGI. The CDR3 DNA is TGTGCCAGCAGACTCCCTGGGAGAGCTTTCTTT. It translates to CASRLPGRAFF.

This clone was detected only a few times. The rearrangement links TRBV5-1 to TRBJ2-5; 8 bases map to TRBD2. V shed 3 bases, J shed 9 bases, and the junction held 7 bases outside the gene matches. The CDR3 covers 13 residues. Germline lookup yields CDR1 SGHRS and CDR2 YFSETQ. CDR3 residues: CASSSLAGRAQYF. The CDR3 DNA follows: TGCGCCAGCAGCTCCTTAGCGGGGAGGGCCCAGTACTTC.

The V gene is TRBV28, the J gene TRBJ2-7; TRBD2 matches 9 bases. V was clipped by 7 bases and J by 0 bases; unmatched bases: 7. Germline V gene sequence: CDR1 MDHEN, CDR2 SYDVKM. This CDR3 has 15 amino acids. The CDR3 DNA sequence: TGTGCCAGCATACTGACTAGCGGTAACTCCTACGAGCAGTACTTC. As protein: CASILTSGNSYEQYF.

The chain combines TRBV10-3 with TRBJ2-1; 10 nucleotides agree with TRBD1. Germline V gene data show CDR1 as ENHRY and CDR2 as SYGVKD. V was clipped by 6 bases and J by 1 base; unmatched bases: 0. CDR3 length equals 14 residues. CDR3 amino acids: CAIRGQGSYNEQFF. CDR3 in DNA: TGTGCCATCAGGGGACAGGGGTCCTACAATGAGCAGTTCTTC.

This chain joins TRBV23-1 and TRBJ1-6; 12 bases line up with TRBD1. TRBV23-1 belongs to the ORF category, with a function that is uncertain. The CDR3 contains 22 residues. Trimming at V came to 0 bases and at J to 11 bases, leaving 23 bases not matched to a gene. CDR3 bases: TGCGCCAGCAGTCAATCCATTGGCGTATCCGGGACAGGGGGCGCGAGAGGGGCACCCCTCCACTTT. It translates to CASSQSIGVSGTGGARGAPLHF.

The chain uses TRBV9 and TRBJ1-5; D gene ambiguous. From germline, CDR1 is SGDLS and CDR2 YYNGEE. Trimming took off 2 bases at V and 6 bases at J, with 9 bases between the two ends. There are 13 residues in the CDR3. Here the CDR3 DNA reads TGTGCCAGCAGCGTGGGCATCGCTCAGCCCCAGCATTTT. It translates to CASSVGIAQPQHF.

The chain couples TRBV5-1 to TRBJ2-7, with D perhaps matching TRBD2 (5 bases). V was trimmed by 4 bases and J by 3 bases, leaving 20 bases between them. CDR1 and CDR2 from the germline V gene are SGHRS and YFSETQ. The CDR3 totals 16 residues. CDR3 amino acids: CASSKNGGAEDYEQYF. CDR3 DNA sequence: TGCGCCAGCAGCAAAAATGGAGGAGCAGAAGACTACGAGCAGTACTTC.

The V gene is TRBV29-1, the J gene TRBJ1-3; tentative D call: TRBD1 (5 bases). The CDR3 runs 12 residues. V lost 4 bases and J lost 4, with 8 bases in between. The germline gives CDR1 SQVTM, CDR2 ANQGSEA. The CDR3 bases are TGCAGCGTTGGGGGCGCCGGAAACACCATATATTTT. Encoded protein: CSVGGAGNTIYF.

The chain has TRBV5-1 and TRBJ2-1; 9 positions agree with TRBD2. CDR1 is SGHRS, CDR2 YFSETQ, per germline. The CDR3 has 17 residues. Germline trimming cut 4 bases from V and 7 bases from J; bases unmatched to any gene: 15. CDR3 in amino acids: CASSPRGSGSQGNEQFF. CDR3 DNA: TGCGCCAGCAGCCCGCGGGGTAGCGGGAGTCAAGGGAATGAGCAGTTCTTC.

The CDR3 nucleotides are TGTGCCAGTACGACTGGCGGGGGGGCTACCCAGTACTTC. The encoded protein is CASTTGGGATQYF. The V gene is TRBV19, the J gene TRBJ2-5; 9 positions match TRBD2. V was pared by 7 bases and J by 8 bases, with 8 bases of the junction left unmatched. The CDR3 spans 13 residues. Germline-derived CDR1 and CDR2 are LNHDA and SQIVND (reference sequence).

The genes are TRBV5-8 and TRBJ1-5, with unresolved D. The V gene lost 3 bases and the J gene lost 3 bases, with 4 bases spanning the gap. This CDR3 has 12 amino acids. The germline CDR1 and CDR2 sequences are SGHTS and YDEGEE. The CDR3 protein is CASSSFNQPQHF. DNA of the CDR3: TGTGCCAGCAGCTCTTTCAATCAGCCCCAGCATTTT.

The V and J genes are TRBV3-1 (or the pseudogene TRBV3-2) and TRBJ1-5, with TRBD1 as a possible D gene (5 bases). V lost 4 bases and J lost 4, with 11 bases in between. Germline CDR1 and CDR2: LGHDT and YNNKEL (reference sequence). The CDR3 contains 14 residues. This chain's CDR3 is CASSPGGGNQPQHF. The CDR3 nucleotides are TGTGCCAGCAGCCCCGGGGGGGGGAATCAGCCCCAGCATTTT.

To note about this clone: A junction boundary mismatches the germline segment, possibly from a read error. The rearrangement joins TRBV15 to TRBJ1-1; D ambiguous. CDR3 length: 13 residues. CDR1 and CDR2 from the germline V gene are LNHNV and YYDKDF (reference sequence). CDR3 DNA: TGTGCCACCAGCAGAGATCCGAGAGGTTCCAAGGAATTC. Amino acid sequence: CATSRDPRGSKEF.

The chain joins TRBV19 to TRBJ2-7; D uncertain. The CDR3 consists of 14 residues. V gave up 2 bases and J gave up 4 bases, with 12 bases separating them. Per germline, CDR1 LNHDA and CDR2 SQIVND (reference sequence). In DNA form, the CDR3 reads TGTGCCAGTAGTATAACAGCCACGGCGTACGAGCAGTACTTC. Its translation is CASSITATAYEQYF.

Regarding this clone: The junction differs from germline at one of its ends, possibly a read error. The CDR3 bases are TGTGCTAGCAGCCTATATAGGGGAGAGACCCAGTACTTC. Its translation: CASSLYRGETQYF. The gene calls are TRBV7-7 and TRBJ2-5; a possible D gene is TRBD1 (5 bases). The CDR3 extends over 13 amino acids. The germline gives CDR1 SSHAT, CDR2 FNYEAQ (reference sequence). Full variable domain (missing parts from reference TRBV7-7 and TRBJ2-5): GAGVSQSPRYKVTKRGQDVTLRCDPISSHATLYWYQQALGQGPEFLTYFNYEAQPDKSGLPSDRFSAERPEGSISTLTIQRTEQRDSAMYRCASSLYRGETQYFGPGTRLLVL.

The chain employs TRBV7-3 and TRBJ2-1, with TRBD2 matching over 11 bases. Losses at the gene ends were 0 bases for V and 7 bases for J; bases not matched to a gene: 2. Germline assignment: CDR1 SGHTA and CDR2 FQGTGA. CDR3 length: 15 amino acids. The chain's CDR3 is CASSLTASGRNEQFF. The CDR3 bases are TGTGCCAGCAGCTTAACGGCTAGCGGGAGGAATGAGCAGTTCTTC.